This T cell receptor (beta chain) was identified in a study of blood T cell repertoires in COVID-19. Study context: Some COVID-19 samples were acute and others convalescent; all came from the United States, Italy and Spain. T cells, B-cell-depleted T cells, or PBMCs supplied cDNA or gDNA.

Patients of the Seattle cohort, enrolled during active infection, were followed longitudinally. Original methodology: Reference gene primer amplification gave estimated nucleated cell counts. Data came from immunoSEQ multiplex PCR; TCRdb stores just in-frame clones and leaves some out. The DNA was the basis for D and trimming; V, J and clone size are from that table. The sample holds 300,000 to 450,000 clones; 80% to 90% are singletons and the top ten take under 11%. Deletions cut 3 bases from V and 1 base from J, with 18 bases between. From germline, CDR1 is DFQATT and CDR2 SNEGSKA (reference sequence). This CDR3 region has 16 residues.

This TCR derives from a woman in her twenties or thirties with COVID-19, enrolled during active disease. Sequencing was carried out using peripheral blood. The rearrangement links TRBV20-1 to TRBJ2-5; perhaps TRBD2 as D (7 bases). This chain's CDR3 is CSASWGLAEAQETQYF. The CDR3 region has the DNA TGCAGTGCTAGTTGGGGGCTAGCGGAGGCCCAAGAGACCCAGTACTTC.